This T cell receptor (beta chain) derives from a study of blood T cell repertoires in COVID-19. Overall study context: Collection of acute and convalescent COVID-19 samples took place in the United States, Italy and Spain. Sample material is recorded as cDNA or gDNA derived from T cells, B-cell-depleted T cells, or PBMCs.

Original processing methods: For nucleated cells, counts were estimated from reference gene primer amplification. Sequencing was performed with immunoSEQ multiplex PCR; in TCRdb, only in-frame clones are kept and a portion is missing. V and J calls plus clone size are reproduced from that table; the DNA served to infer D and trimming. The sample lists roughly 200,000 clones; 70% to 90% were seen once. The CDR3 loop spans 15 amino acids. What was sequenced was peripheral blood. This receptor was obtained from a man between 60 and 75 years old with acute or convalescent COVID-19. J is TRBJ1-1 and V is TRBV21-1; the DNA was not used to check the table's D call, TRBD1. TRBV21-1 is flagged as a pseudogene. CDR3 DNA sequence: TGTGCCAGCAGCATACGGACAGGGCCGAACACTGAAGCTTTCTTT. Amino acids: CASSIRTGPNTEAFF.